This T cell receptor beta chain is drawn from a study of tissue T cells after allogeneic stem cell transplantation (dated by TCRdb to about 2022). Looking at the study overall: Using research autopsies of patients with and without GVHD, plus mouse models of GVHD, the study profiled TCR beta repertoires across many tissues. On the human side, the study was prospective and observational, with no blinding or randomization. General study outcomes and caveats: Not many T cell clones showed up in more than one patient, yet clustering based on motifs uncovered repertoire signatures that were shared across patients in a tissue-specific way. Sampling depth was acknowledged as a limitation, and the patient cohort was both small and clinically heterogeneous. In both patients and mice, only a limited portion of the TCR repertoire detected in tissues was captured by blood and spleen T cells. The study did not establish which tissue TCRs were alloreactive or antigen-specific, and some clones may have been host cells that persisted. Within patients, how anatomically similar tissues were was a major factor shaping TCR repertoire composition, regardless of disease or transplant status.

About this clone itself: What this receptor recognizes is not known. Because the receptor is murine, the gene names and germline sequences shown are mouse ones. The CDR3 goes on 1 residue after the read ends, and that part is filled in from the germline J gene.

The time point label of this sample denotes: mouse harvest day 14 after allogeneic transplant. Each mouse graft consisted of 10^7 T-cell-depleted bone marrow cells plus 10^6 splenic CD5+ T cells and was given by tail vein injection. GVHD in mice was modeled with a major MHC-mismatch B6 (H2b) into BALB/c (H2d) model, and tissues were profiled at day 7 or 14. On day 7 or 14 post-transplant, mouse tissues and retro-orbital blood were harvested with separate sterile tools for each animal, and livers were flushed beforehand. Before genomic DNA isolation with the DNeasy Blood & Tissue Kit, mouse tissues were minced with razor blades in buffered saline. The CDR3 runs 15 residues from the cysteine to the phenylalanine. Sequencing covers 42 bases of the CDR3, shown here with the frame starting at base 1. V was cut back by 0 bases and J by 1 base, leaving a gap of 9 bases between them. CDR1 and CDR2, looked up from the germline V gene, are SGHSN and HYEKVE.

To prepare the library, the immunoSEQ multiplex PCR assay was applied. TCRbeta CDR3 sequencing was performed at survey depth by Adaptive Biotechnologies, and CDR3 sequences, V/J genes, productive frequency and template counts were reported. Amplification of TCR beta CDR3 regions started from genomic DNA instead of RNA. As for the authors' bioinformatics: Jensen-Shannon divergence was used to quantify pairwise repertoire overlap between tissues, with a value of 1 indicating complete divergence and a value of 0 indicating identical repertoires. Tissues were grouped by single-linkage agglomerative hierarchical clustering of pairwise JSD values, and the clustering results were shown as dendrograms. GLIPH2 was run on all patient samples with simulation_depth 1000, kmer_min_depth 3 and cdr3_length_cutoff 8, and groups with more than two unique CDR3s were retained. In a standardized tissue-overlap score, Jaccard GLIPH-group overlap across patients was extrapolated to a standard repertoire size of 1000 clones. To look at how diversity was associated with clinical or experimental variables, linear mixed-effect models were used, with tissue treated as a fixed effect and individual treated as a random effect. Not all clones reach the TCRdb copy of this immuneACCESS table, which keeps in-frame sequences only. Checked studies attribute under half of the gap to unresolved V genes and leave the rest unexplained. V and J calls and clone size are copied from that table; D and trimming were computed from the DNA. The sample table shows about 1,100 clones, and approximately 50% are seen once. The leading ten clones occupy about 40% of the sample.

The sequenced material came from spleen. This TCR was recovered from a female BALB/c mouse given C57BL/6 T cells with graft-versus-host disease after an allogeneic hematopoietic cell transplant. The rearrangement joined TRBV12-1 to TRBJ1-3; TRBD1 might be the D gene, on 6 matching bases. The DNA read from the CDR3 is TGTGCCAGCTCTCTCGGGAGGGGGTCTGGAAATACGCTCTAT. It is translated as CASSLGRGSGNTLY. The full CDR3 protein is CASSLGRGSGNTLYF.